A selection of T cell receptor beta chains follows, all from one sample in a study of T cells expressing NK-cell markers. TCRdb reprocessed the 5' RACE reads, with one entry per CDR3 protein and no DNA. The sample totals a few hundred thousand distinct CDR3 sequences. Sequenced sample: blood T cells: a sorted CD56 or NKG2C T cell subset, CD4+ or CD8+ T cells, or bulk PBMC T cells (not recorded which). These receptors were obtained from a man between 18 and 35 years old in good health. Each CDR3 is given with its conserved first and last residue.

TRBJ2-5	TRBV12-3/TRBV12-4	CASSFQGAVGETQYF
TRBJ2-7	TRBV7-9	CASSLAGREGLEQYF
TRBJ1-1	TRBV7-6	CASSAVPGQNMNTEAFF
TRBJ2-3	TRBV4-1	CASSHKGPSTDTQYF
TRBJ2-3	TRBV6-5	CASTITGGLGDTQYF
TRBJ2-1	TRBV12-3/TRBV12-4	CASTSGSYNEQFF
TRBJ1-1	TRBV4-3	CASSQDKARTEAFF
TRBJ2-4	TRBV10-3	CAIRVRRGKNIQYF
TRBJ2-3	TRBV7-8	CASSLAGQFTDTQYF
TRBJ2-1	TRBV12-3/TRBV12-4	CASKGTGLPEQFF
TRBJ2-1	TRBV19	CASSITGTGPSYNEQFF
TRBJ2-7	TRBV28	CASAALHEQYF
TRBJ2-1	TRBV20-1	CSAQAYYNEQFF
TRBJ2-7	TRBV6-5	CASKPSGTSRFYEQYF
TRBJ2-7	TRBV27	CASSRGPSYEQYF
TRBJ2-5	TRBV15	CATPDSLETQYF
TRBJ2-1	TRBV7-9	CASSWTSGSYNEQFF
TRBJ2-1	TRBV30	CAYRPRGREQFF
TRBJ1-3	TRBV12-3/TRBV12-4	CASSSLQGFSGNTIYF
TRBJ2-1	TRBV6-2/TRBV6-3	CASSDLAGEPYNEQFF
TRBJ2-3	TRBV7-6	CASSTRRGTDTQYF
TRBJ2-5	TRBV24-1	CATSAPRGSGSGETQYF
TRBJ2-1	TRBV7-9	CASSLVAGGNNEQFF
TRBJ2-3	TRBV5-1	CASSSEGRSDTQYF
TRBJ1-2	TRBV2	CASSDGGANYGYTF
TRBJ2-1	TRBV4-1	CASSQVPGPNSYNEQFF
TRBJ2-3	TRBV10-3	CAISESGYREDTQYF
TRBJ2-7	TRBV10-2	CASNNGGYEQYF
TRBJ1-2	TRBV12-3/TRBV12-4	CASSGSQTGPYGYTF
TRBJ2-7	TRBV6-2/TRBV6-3	CASSYSAEISYEQYF
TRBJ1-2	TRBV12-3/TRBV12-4	CASSPMGQGARGYTF
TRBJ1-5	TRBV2	CASSEATGDQPQHF
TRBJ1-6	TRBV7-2	CASSLASRARPLHF
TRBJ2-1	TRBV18	CASSRSIAGSDEQFF
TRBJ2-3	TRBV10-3	CAIRETSSVGDTQYF
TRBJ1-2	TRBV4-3	CASSQDGQVSYGYTF
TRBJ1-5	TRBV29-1	CSVTQGDFNQPQHF
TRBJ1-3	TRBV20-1	CSARDPRGLVGNTIYF
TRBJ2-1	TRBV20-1	CSARVLAGDLFF
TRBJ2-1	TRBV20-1	CSATPGLAGHEQFF
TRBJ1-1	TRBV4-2	CASSLVREATEAFF